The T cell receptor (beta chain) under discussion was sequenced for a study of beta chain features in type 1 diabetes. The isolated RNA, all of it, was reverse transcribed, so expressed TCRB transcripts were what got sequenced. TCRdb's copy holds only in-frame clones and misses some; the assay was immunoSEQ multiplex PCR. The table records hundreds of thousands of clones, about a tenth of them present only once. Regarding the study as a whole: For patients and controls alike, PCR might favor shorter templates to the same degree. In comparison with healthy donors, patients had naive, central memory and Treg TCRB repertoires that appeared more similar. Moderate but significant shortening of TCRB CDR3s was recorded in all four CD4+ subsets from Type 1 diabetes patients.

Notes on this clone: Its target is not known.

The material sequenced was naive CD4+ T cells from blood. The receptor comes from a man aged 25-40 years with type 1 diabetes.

The CDR3 bases are TGTGCCACTCATCAGGGTGATAGACCCTATGGCTACACCTTC. Translation gives CATHQGDRPYGYTF. The rearrangement joins TRBV11-2 to TRBJ1-2, with D possibly TRBD1 on 5 matching bases. The CDR3 runs to 14 residues. V shed 10 bases and J shed 4 bases, with 19 bases lying between them. The germline gives CDR1 SGHAT, CDR2 FQNNGV. The variable domain in full, completed from reference TRBV11-2 and TRBJ1-2, reads EAGVAQSPRYKIIEKRQSVAFWCNPISGHATLYWYQQILGQGPKLLIQFQNNGVVDDSQLPKDRFSAERLKGVDSTLKIQPAKLEDSAVYLCATHQGDRPYGYTFGSGTRLTVV.